This TCR beta chain was captured in a study of chemoradiotherapy in HPV16-positive cancers. General observations from the study: Better recurrence-free survival went with HPV-responsive T-cell expansion in HPV16-positive patients. The functional HPV-specific definition rests on just two HPV16-positive patients. Non-HPV-specific T cells did not expand in tumors during treatment, whereas candidate HPV-specific clones and E7-related motifs did.

Repeated repertoire sampling spanned the course of chemoradiotherapy. Data came from immunoSEQ multiplex PCR; TCRdb stores just in-frame clones and leaves some out. The sample gives roughly 2,000 clones, nearly 80% of which show up once; 9.8% is in the top ten. Concerning this clone itself: The antigen remains unidentified.

Sample: tumor tissue, taken from a patient who underwent chemoradiotherapy. The sequence came from a human donor with HPV-associated anogenital cancer.

The CDR3 region is CASSPPAGGGTDTQYF. The CDR3 DNA reads as TGTGCCAGCTCACCACCGGCGGGAGGTGGCACAGATACGCAGTATTTT. This chain links TRBV18 with TRBJ2-3, with 8 bases that match TRBD2. Trimming removed 0 bases from V and 1 base from J; junction bases left unmatched: 3. CDR3 size: 16 residues. From germline, CDR1 is KGHSH and CDR2 LQKENI.